This TCR beta chain was recorded in a study of T cell repertoires in cytomegalovirus infection. Study-wide context: CMV epitopes, recently identified HLA-C-restricted and well-studied HLA-B-restricted, were used. Public signatures in TCR beta pointed to CMV infection and matching HLA type.

The CDR3 has 16 amino acids. Germline loops: CDR1 KGHSH, CDR2 LQKENI. The J segment lost 6 bases and the V segment lost 3 bases, leaving 11 bases of the junction unmatched. On this clonotype itself: The antigen remains unidentified.

From the reads, TCRdb called clonotypes with MiXCR, one entry per CDR3 protein. The sample has 300,000 or so distinct CDR3 sequences, 25% seen once. Whole-study results and caveats: Clonotypes of TCR beta that were HLA-C-restricted and CMV-specific dominated the ex vivo response. The cumulative frequency of public TCR beta families identified carriers of CMV plus the relevant HLA.

The source material was cultured PBMCs, sampled from culture after CMV antigen stimulation. The sequence was collected from a human donor in good health (CMV status not recorded). Some clones in this sample may be carry-over from other donors' samples. The chain recombines TRBV18 with TRBJ2-7; the match to TRBD2 covers 10 bases. DNA of the CDR3: TGTGCCAGCTCACCTGTAGCGGGAGGTGGGGCCAGCGAGCAGTACTTC. It specifies CASSPVAGGGASEQYF.